The 11 T cell receptor beta chains below come from one sample, sequenced in a study of CD8+ T cells in alopecia areata. RNA extraction and reverse transcription yielded cDNA as sequencing template. The data were produced by immunoSEQ multiplex PCR, yet TCRdb's version contains in-frame clones alone and is incomplete. The sample contains 100,000 to 150,000 clones, 55% to 80% of which appear only once. The sequenced sample was CD4+ T cells sorted from blood. The receptors were gathered from a human donor in good health.

This clone was seen only a few times. The chain carries TRBV4-2 and TRBJ1-1; 9 bases fit TRBD1. Germline V gene data show CDR1 as LGHNA and CDR2 as YNFKEQ. The CDR3 has 17 residues. Trimming at V came to 3 bases and at J to 1 base, leaving 9 bases not matched to a gene. CDR3 sequence reads: CASSQGQGRGANTEAFF. CDR3 DNA sequence: TGTGCCAGCAGCCAGGGACAGGGCCGGGGGGCGAACACTGAAGCTTTCTTT.

Turning to this clone: At one boundary the junction diverges from the germline segment, which might be a read error. The CDR3, as DNA: TGTGCCGGTAGTATGGTTGGGGAAACCAATCAGCCCCAGCATTTT. This gives the protein CAGSMVGETNQPQHF. The chain employs TRBV19 and TRBJ1-5; D uncertain. Per germline, CDR1 LNHDA and CDR2 SQIVND (reference sequence). The CDR3 length is 15 residues.

By proportion, this clone is medium-sized. The V and J genes are TRBV7-8 and TRBJ2-2, with a possible D match to TRBD1 (6 bases). Germline-derived CDR1 and CDR2 are SGHVS and FQNEAQ. The CDR3 runs 18 residues. The V and J ends lost 3 bases and 3 bases respectively, with 20 bases between them. Written as DNA, the CDR3 is TGTGCCAGCAGCTTCCCCTTCGACACGGCAGGGGACACCGGGGAGCTGTTTTTT. It specifies CASSFPFDTAGDTGELFF.

The table lists this clone with many counts. CDR3 nucleotides: TGCAGCGCTGGACCGAGCAACAATGAGCAGTTCTTC. Amino acids: CSAGPSNNEQFF. The chain uses TRBV29-1 and TRBJ2-1, with no clear D. The CDR3 covers 12 residues. V was shortened by 7 bases and J by 5 bases, with 12 bases between the two germline ends. CDR1 is SQVTM, CDR2 ANQGSEA, per germline.

This clone was observed a handful of times. This chain links TRBV27 with TRBJ1-1; no clear D. The CDR3 has 15 amino acids. V was trimmed by 4 bases and J by 0 bases, leaving 12 bases between them. The germline CDR1 and CDR2 sequences are MNHEY and SMNVEV (reference sequence). The CDR3, as DNA: TGTGCCAGCAGTTCTTCCTTGGGTATGAACACTGAAGCTTTCTTT. Protein: CASSSSLGMNTEAFF.

The chain is built from TRBV29-1 and TRBJ2-3; possibly TRBD1 or TRBD2 for D (5 bases each). Trimming shortened V by 3 bases and J by 4 bases, and 8 bases separated the two germline ends. CDR1 SQVTM and CDR2 ANQGSEA come from the germline V gene. This CDR3 contains 12 residues. The CDR3 DNA reads TGCAGCGTTGAGGGGACGGCAGATACGCAGTATTTT. Translated, it gives CSVEGTADTQYF.

The chain is built from TRBV29-1 and TRBJ1-4; the D gene is possibly TRBD1 (5 bases). Germline values: CDR1 SQVTM, CDR2 ANQGSEA. The CDR3 spans 13 residues. Trimming took off 6 bases at V and 5 bases at J, with 13 bases between the two ends. In DNA, the CDR3 is TGCAGCGTCTACGGGGCGCCCAATGAAAAACTGTTTTTT. This codes for CSVYGAPNEKLFF.

This clone showed up just once. The V call is TRBV30, the J call TRBJ2-7; 7 bases map to TRBD2. The CDR3 totals 15 residues. CDR1 and CDR2 (germline): GTSNPN, SVGIG (reference sequence). With V trimmed by 2 bases and J by 6 bases, 13 bases remained unmatched. The CDR3 nucleotides are TGTGCCTGGAGTCCTTACTCTAGCGGCGGGGGCGAGCAGTACTTC. Amino acids: CAWSPYSSGGGEQYF.

In this sample, this clone turned up once. The rearrangement joins TRBV29-1 to TRBJ1-1; D is possibly TRBD1 (6 bases). The ends were cut back, 8 bases at V and 0 bases at J, with 13 bases in the middle. This CDR3 spans 13 amino acids. CDR1 and CDR2 (germline): SQVTM, ANQGSEA. CDR3 loop: CSTTGHLNTEAFF. The CDR3 nucleotides read TGCAGCACCACGGGACATTTGAACACTGAAGCTTTCTTT.

V gene TRBV4-1 combines with J gene TRBJ1-1; possibly TRBD1 for D (6 bases). Per the germline V gene, CDR1 is MGHRA and CDR2 is YSYEKL. The CDR3 has 16 residues. The V end was cut by 3 bases, the J end by 5 bases, with 19 bases between. DNA of the CDR3: TGCGCCAGCAGCCACTCGGGAGGGACATTGAGGACTGAAGCTTTCTTT. It specifies CASSHSGGTLRTEAFF.

This sequence joins TRBV29-1 and TRBJ1-1; D unclear. The germline gives CDR1 SQVTM, CDR2 ANQGSEA. The CDR3 loop spans 14 amino acids. Between the trimmed V and J ends, which lost 5 bases and 4 bases, there was a span of 17 bases. CDR3 coding DNA: TGCAGCGTTCAGTCGGACCTGGATGGCACTGAAGCTTTCTTT. It yields the protein CSVQSDLDGTEAFF.